A selection of T cell receptor beta chains follows, all from one sample in a study of T-cell memory formation after mild COVID-19. Via MiXCR, TCRdb re-called the 5' RACE reads, giving one row per CDR3 protein. The table lists approximately 240,000 distinct CDR3 sequences, 16% of them singletons, with approximately 3.6% in the top ten. Sequencing input: PBMCs or a T cell subset sorted from them (not recorded which). Receptor source: a young man who had mild COVID-19 (a few samples of this study predate the infection). Cell type and time point are not known. Each CDR3 is given with its conserved first and last residue.

J gene,V gene,CDR3 protein
TRBJ1-2,TRBV12-3/TRBV12-4,CASLTGVDYGYTF
TRBJ2-1,TRBV11-2,CASSVGASYNEQFF
TRBJ2-2,TRBV4-3,CASSLLGGSQRELFF
TRBJ2-5,TRBV5-1,CASSLSRLGETQYF
TRBJ1-1,TRBV20-1,CSARLGGQVTEAFF
TRBJ2-3,TRBV28,CASSSLSLAGLSDTQYF
TRBJ2-4,TRBV11-3,CASKGPENIQYF
TRBJ2-2,TRBV4-2,CASSQDWGAAGELFF
TRBJ1-2,TRBV6-1,CASSEGDRIWGYTF
TRBJ1-2,TRBV7-2,CASSFGSGVNYGYTF
TRBJ1-4,TRBV28,CASRRDSGLFF
TRBJ2-1,TRBV12-3/TRBV12-4,CASSDGLSGVDEQFF
TRBJ1-6,TRBV5-1,CASSLATSSGSPLHF
TRBJ1-1,TRBV6-2/TRBV6-3,CASSLRGNTEAFF
TRBJ2-6,TRBV12-3/TRBV12-4,CASSPTGTFGANVLTF
TRBJ1-4,TRBV7-2,CASSARYRGNEKLFF
TRBJ2-1,TRBV7-9,CASSLVRGLYNEQFF
TRBJ2-1,TRBV19,CASSTPLAAGSYNEQFF
TRBJ2-5,TRBV20-1,CSASQPSGAGTQYF
TRBJ1-1,TRBV20-1,CSATWNTEAFF
TRBJ1-2,TRBV7-3,CASSLKAGHFYGYTF
TRBJ2-6,TRBV2,CASSPPTFRSGANVLTF
TRBJ1-1,TRBV18,CASSPPMGRTTEAFF
TRBJ2-1,TRBV5-1,CASSLDGGGLPGEQFF
TRBJ1-5,TRBV15,CATSKGPGGGNQPQHF
TRBJ2-3,TRBV5-1,CASSLGQSDTQYF
TRBJ1-6,TRBV7-2,CASSPRQGARNSPLHF
TRBJ2-4,TRBV4-3,CASSLGDSKNIQYF
TRBJ2-3,TRBV5-1,CASSSTGASTDTQYF
TRBJ2-5,TRBV4-1,CASSQVRGQETQYF
TRBJ2-2,TRBV20-1,CSAREVGTNTGELFF
TRBJ1-1,TRBV6-2/TRBV6-3,CASSPQGDEAFF
TRBJ1-6,TRBV4-3,CASSQDPGNNSPLHF
TRBJ2-2,TRBV4-3,CASSQPPHRQYTGELFF
TRBJ2-4,TRBV6-6,CASSPLDTAPKNIQYF
TRBJ2-1,TRBV25-1,CASSAATSGGNGEQFF
TRBJ1-2,TRBV5-1,CASSLQTGAGGYTF
TRBJ1-2,TRBV12-3/TRBV12-4,CASTGQGFSQGRGDYTF
TRBJ1-1,TRBV6-5,CASRRTGPNTEAFF
TRBJ1-6,TRBV6-6,CASSLGQVLNSPLHF
TRBJ1-3,TRBV3-1,CASSQEDGGSTIYF
TRBJ1-2,TRBV29-1,CSVRGDTYGYTF
TRBJ2-3,TRBV4-3,CASSPGKGRTAATQYF
TRBJ2-5,TRBV20-1,CSATGLAGRETQYF
TRBJ2-6,TRBV18,CASSPARSGANVLTF
TRBJ1-1,TRBV7-9,CASTPTDTEAFF
TRBJ1-5,TRBV7-2,CASSALNQPQHF
TRBJ1-2,TRBV11-2,CASSLMVDGYTF
TRBJ2-1,TRBV10-3,CAALEPGLTNEQFF
TRBJ1-1,TRBV6-2/TRBV6-3,CASSYGGLVAFF
TRBJ1-1,TRBV4-3,CASSQEAGVEAFF
TRBJ1-2,TRBV6-5,CASSAGYYGYTF
TRBJ2-5,TRBV5-1,CASSLRRAETQYF
TRBJ2-6,TRBV5-1,CASSLASNSGANVLTF
TRBJ1-6,TRBV12-3/TRBV12-4,CASSFLGQGNSPLHF
TRBJ2-5,TRBV12-3/TRBV12-4,CASSQRGAGKTQYF
TRBJ2-6,TRBV19,CASSIGSGANVLTF
TRBJ2-2,TRBV4-2,CASSQEGARGNTGELFF